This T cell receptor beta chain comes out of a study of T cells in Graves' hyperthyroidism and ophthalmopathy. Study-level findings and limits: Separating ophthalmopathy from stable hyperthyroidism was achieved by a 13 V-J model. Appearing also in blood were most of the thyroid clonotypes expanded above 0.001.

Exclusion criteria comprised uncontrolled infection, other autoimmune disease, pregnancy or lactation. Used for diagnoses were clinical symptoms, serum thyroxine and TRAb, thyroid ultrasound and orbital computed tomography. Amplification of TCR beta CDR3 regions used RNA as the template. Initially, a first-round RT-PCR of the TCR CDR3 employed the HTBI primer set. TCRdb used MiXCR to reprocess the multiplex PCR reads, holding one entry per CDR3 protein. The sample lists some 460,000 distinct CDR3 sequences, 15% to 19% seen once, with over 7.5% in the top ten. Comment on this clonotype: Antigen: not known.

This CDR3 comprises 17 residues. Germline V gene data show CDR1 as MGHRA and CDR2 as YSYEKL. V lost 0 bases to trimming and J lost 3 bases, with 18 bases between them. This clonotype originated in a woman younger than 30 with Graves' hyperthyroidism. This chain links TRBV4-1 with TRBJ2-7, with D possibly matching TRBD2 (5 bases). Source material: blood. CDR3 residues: CASSQEEDVSYLYEQYF. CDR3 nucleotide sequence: TGCGCCAGCAGCCAAGAGGAGGACGTTTCATACCTCTACGAGCAGTACTTC.